This T cell receptor beta chain was retrieved from a study of blood T cell repertoires in COVID-19. Overall study context: Acute and convalescent COVID-19 samples came from the United States, Italy and Spain. In each case, the material was cDNA or gDNA derived from T cells, B-cell-depleted T cells, or PBMCs.

Seattle patients were enrolled while actively infected and followed longitudinally. Under the authors' procedure: Estimation of nucleated cell counts relied on the amplification of reference gene primers. Profiled with immunoSEQ multiplex PCR; TCRdb holds only in-frame clones, not every one. V and J calls plus clone size are reproduced from that table; the DNA served to infer D and trimming. Of some 210,000 clones in the sample, roughly 90% were seen once. V was shortened by 1 base and J by 8 bases, with 20 bases between the two germline ends. CDR1 is MGHRA, CDR2 YSYEKL, per germline. The CDR3 runs to 16 residues.

V and J are TRBV4-1 and TRBJ1-2, with D possibly being TRBD1 (6 bases). The source is a man in his 60s with COVID-19, enrolled during active disease. Sequenced sample: peripheral blood. CDR3 DNA sequence: TGCGCCAGCAGCCAAGCTATGGCGACAGGCATAGGCGGCTACACCTTC. Encoded protein: CASSQAMATGIGGYTF.